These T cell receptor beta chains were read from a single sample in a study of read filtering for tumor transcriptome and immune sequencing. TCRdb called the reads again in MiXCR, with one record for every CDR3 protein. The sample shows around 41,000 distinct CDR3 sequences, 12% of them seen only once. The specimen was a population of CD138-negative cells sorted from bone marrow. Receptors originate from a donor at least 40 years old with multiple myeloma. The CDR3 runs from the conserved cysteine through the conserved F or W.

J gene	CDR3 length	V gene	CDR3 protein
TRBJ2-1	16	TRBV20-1	CSARDLTGGFIHEQFF
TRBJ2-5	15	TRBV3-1	CASSFPAMAQETQYF
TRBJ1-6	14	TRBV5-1	CASSLRGKDSPLHF
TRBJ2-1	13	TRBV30	CAWSAGGQNEQFF
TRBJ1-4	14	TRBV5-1	CASSPGQGSRGLFF
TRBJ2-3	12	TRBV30	CAWSQGADTQYF
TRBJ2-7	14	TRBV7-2	CASSATGMSHDQYF
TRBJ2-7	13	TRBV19	CASSIEHLNEQYF
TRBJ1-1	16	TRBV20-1	CSADGGRGSMNTEAFF
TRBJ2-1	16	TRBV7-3	CASSLSLAGGYNEQFF
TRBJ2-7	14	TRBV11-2	CASTELGLTYEQYF
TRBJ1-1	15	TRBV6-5	CASSYLTGGFTEAFF
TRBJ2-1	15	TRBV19	CASKFRTGDHNEQFF
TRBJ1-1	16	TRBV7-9	CASSLRVLGAYTEAFF
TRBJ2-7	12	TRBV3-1	CASSRDGYEQYF
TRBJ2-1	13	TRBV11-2	CASSEPLDNEQFF
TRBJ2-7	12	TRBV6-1	CASRDRAYEQYF